Below are 21 T cell receptor beta chains sequenced from a single sample in a study of OX40 agonist ivuxolimab in advanced cancers. Assay: immunoSEQ multiplex PCR; the TCRdb copy retains only in-frame clones and omits some. The sample contains 60,000 or so clones, roughly 86% of which appear only once. Here the sequenced sample was CD4+ or CD8+ T cells sorted from blood, taken in a trial of the OX40 agonist ivuxolimab. These receptors were obtained from an adult with an advanced solid tumor such as melanoma, head and neck, liver or kidney cancer.

In nucleotides, the CDR3 is TGTGCCAGCTCCGAAGCGGACGGCCGTACAAGGATATATTTT. Translation gives CASSEADGRTRIYF. This rearrangement joins TRBV7-2 to TRBJ1-3, with unresolved D. This CDR3 is 14 amino acids long. The germline gives CDR1 SGHTA, CDR2 FQGNSA. The V gene lost 8 bases and the J gene lost 13 bases, with 24 bases spanning the gap.

V is TRBV30 and J is TRBJ1-1, with a possible D match to TRBD1 (6 bases). V was clipped by 2 bases and J by 11 bases, with 18 bases between them. There are 13 residues in the CDR3. The germline gives CDR1 GTSNPN, CDR2 SVGIG (reference sequence). This CDR3 is CAWSKGSAGAAFF. CDR3 nucleotides: TGTGCCTGGAGTAAGGGCTCGGCGGGGGCGGCTTTCTTT.

The chain uses TRBV7-9 and TRBJ1-1, with D possibly being TRBD1 (6 bases). Between the trimmed V and J ends, which lost 3 bases and 5 bases, there was a span of 16 bases. This CDR3 contains 15 residues. CDR1 and CDR2 (germline): SEHNR, FQNEAQ (reference sequence). The CDR3 is CASSFRGGGGTEAFF. CDR3 coding DNA: TGTGCCAGCAGCTTTCGAGGGGGGGGAGGAACTGAAGCTTTCTTT.

The gene calls are TRBV30 and TRBJ1-6, with TRBD1 matching 7 bases. V lost 5 bases to trimming and J lost 7 bases; unmatched junction nucleotides: 11. The CDR3 is 15 residues long. Per germline, CDR1 GTSNPN and CDR2 SVGIG (reference sequence). CDR3 nucleotide sequence: TGTGCCTGGCGGGGCAGGGGGTTTCTAAATTCACCCCTCCACTTT. This translates into CAWRGRGFLNSPLHF. The full variable domain, with the rest looked up from reference TRBV30 and TRBJ1-6, is SQTIHQWPATLVQPVGSPLSLECTVEGTSNPNLYWYRQAAGRGLQLLFYSVGIGQISSEVPQNLSASRPQDRQFILSSKKLLLSDSGFYLCAWRGRGFLNSPLHFGNGTRLTVT.

The chain recombines TRBV5-1 with TRBJ2-3; D might be TRBD2 (6 bases). The V end was cut by 0 bases, the J end by 1 base, with 9 bases between. The CDR3 extends over 15 amino acids. Germline-derived CDR1 and CDR2 are SGHRS and YFSETQ. CDR3: CASSLAGTGTDTQYF. The CDR3 coding sequence is TGCGCCAGCAGCTTGGCCGGGACTGGCACAGATACGCAGTATTTT.

The chain is built from TRBV6-1 and TRBJ1-4; no clear D gene. The length of the CDR3 is 11 residues. CDR1 and CDR2 from the germline V gene are MNHNS and SASEGT. Trimming removed 11 bases from V and 8 bases from J, with 12 bases in between. The DNA of the CDR3 is TGTGCCGTAAAGACCGGGGAAAAACTGTTTTTT. It translates to CAVKTGEKLFF.

The chain uses TRBV4-1 and TRBJ1-2; 7 bases fit TRBD1. The J segment lost 4 bases and the V segment lost 4 bases, leaving 12 bases of the junction unmatched. The CDR3 consists of 16 residues. Per germline, CDR1 MGHRA and CDR2 YSYEKL. CDR3 amino acids: CASSPSVGGTVYGYTF. The CDR3 coding sequence is TGCGCCAGCAGCCCTTCCGTCGGGGGGACAGTCTATGGCTACACCTTC.

This clone was observed once. V is TRBV7-3 and J is TRBJ2-1; TRBD1 matches at 8 bases. With 5 bases clipped from V and 4 bases from J, the junction kept 4 bases outside the gene matches. The germline gives CDR1 SGHTA, CDR2 FQGTGA. The CDR3 sequence is 14 residues long. CDR3 DNA: TGTGCCAGCAGCCCAGGGGGCAGGTACAATGAGCAGTTCTTC. Its translation: CASSPGGRYNEQFF. Complete variable domain (other parts from reference TRBV7-3 and TRBJ2-1): GAGVSQTPSNKVTEKGKYVELRCDPISGHTALYWYRQSLGQGPEFLIYFQGTGAADDSGLPNDRFFAVRPEGSVSTLKIQRTERGDSAVYLCASSPGGRYNEQFFGPGTRLTVL.

This sequence joins TRBV5-1 and TRBJ1-3; unclear D gene. This CDR3 is built from 19 residues. V lost 3 bases to trimming and J lost 3 bases, with 25 bases between them. CDR1 and CDR2 (germline): SGHRS, YFSETQ. The CDR3: CASSSRRAVSPTFGNTIYF. The DNA for the CDR3 is TGCGCCAGCAGCTCACGGAGGGCGGTCTCTCCGACCTTTGGAAACACCATATATTTT. Supplemented by reference TRBV5-1 and TRBJ1-3, the full variable domain reads KAGVTQTPRYLIKTRGQQVTLSCSPISGHRSVSWYQQTPGQGLQFLFEYFSETQRNKGNFPGRFSGRQFSNSRSEMNVSTLELGDSALYLCASSSRRAVSPTFGNTIYFGEGSWLTVV.

V and J are TRBV28 and TRBJ1-2; D not certain. V lost 7 bases and J 9 bases, leaving 15 bases between the germline ends. Germline-derived CDR1 and CDR2 are MDHEN and SYDVKM. This CDR3 contains 12 residues. This CDR3 reads CASTSGSSSYTF. CDR3 bases: TGTGCCAGCACCTCCGGGAGCTCTAGCTACACCTTC.

The V gene is TRBV18, the J gene TRBJ2-3; 8 nucleotides align to TRBD2. This CDR3 comprises 16 residues. Germline lookup yields CDR1 KGHSH and CDR2 LQKENI. With V trimmed by 3 bases and J by 7 bases, 12 bases remained unmatched. This CDR3 reads CASSPSMIAGRNTQYF. As DNA, the CDR3 is TGTGCCAGCTCACCCTCGATGATAGCGGGGAGAAATACGCAGTATTTT.

The count of this clone is one. The V and J genes are TRBV6-5 and TRBJ1-1; D is unclear. Trimming pared 7 bases from V and 2 bases from J, leaving 17 bases between. The germline V gene has CDR1 MNHEY and CDR2 SVGAGI. The CDR3 totals 15 residues. CDR3 bases: TGTGCCAGCATCACCCCAGGCAGGAGTAACACTGAAGCTTTCTTT. Translated, it gives CASITPGRSNTEAFF.

The chain joins TRBV10-3 to TRBJ1-2; TRBD1 matches at 7 bases. This CDR3 is 13 amino acids long. CDR1 and CDR2 (germline): ENHRY, SYGVKD. Unmatched junction bases numbered 10, after V lost 10 bases and J lost 5 bases. In DNA form, the CDR3 reads TGTGCCACCCAGGGGGGGGGCGAGTATGGCTACACCTTC. This gives the protein CATQGGGEYGYTF.

In DNA form, the CDR3 reads TGTGCCAGCAGTTTGCGGACTAGCGGGGTCTCCTACAATGAGCAGTTCTTC. Its protein product is CASSLRTSGVSYNEQFF. The gene calls are TRBV27 and TRBJ2-1; 12 bases agree with TRBD2. The CDR3 has 17 residues. Germline V gene sequence: CDR1 MNHEY, CDR2 SMNVEV (reference sequence). J lost 0 bases, V lost 3 bases, and 3 bases had no gene match.

This chain connects TRBV18 to TRBJ1-1, with unresolved D. CDR1 and CDR2 (germline): KGHSH, LQKENI. V lost 1 base to trimming and J lost 0 bases, with 9 bases between them. This CDR3 comprises 15 residues. The CDR3 DNA reads as TGTGCCAGCTCACCACAGAGCATTATGAACACTGAAGCTTTCTTT. As protein: CASSPQSIMNTEAFF.

For this clone: One end of the junction varies from germline; a read error may be responsible. The CDR3 is CASSVDGTGAYEQYF. The CDR3 DNA reads as TGTGCCAGCAGCGTAGATGGGACAGGGGCCTACGAGCAGTACTTC. The chain is built from TRBV11-3 and TRBJ2-7; 10 nucleotides align to TRBD1. Germline V CDR1 and CDR2: SGHNT, YENEEA. The CDR3 runs 15 residues.

V is TRBV6-4 and J is TRBJ2-5; D may be TRBD2 (6 bases). The CDR3 has 13 amino acids. V was shortened by 5 bases and J by 4 bases, with 11 bases between the two germline ends. CDR1 and CDR2 from the germline V gene are MRHNA and SNTAGT. The chain's CDR3 is CASSLGLGETQYF. The CDR3 nucleotides are TGTGCCAGCAGTCTGGGACTCGGAGAGACCCAGTACTTC.

The V gene is TRBV5-5, the J gene TRBJ1-2; TRBD1 is a possible D gene (6 bases). From germline, CDR1 is SGHKS and CDR2 YYEKEE (reference sequence). This CDR3 has 14 amino acids. The V end lost 4 bases, the J end lost 3 bases, and 13 bases lay between the germline ends. The CDR3 here is CASSAGPGDYGYTF. CDR3 sequence (DNA): TGTGCCAGCAGCGCGGGCCCAGGGGACTATGGCTACACCTTC.

V usage is TRBV13 and J usage is TRBJ2-1; 9 positions match TRBD2. V lost 1 base, J lost 3 bases, and 4 bases stayed unmatched. Germline V gene lookup returns CDR1 PRHDT and CDR2 FYEKMQ (reference sequence). This CDR3 contains 16 residues. The CDR3: CASSLEASGNYNEQFF. Here the CDR3 DNA reads TGTGCCAGCAGCTTAGAAGCTAGCGGGAACTACAATGAGCAGTTCTTC.

The chain links TRBV12-5 to TRBJ1-2, with unresolved D. The CDR3 runs to 17 residues. Trimming left V 0 bases short and J 1 base short, with 15 bases between. CDR1 and CDR2 (germline): LGHNT, FRNRAP. CDR3 nucleotide sequence: TGTGCTAGTGGTTTGGTTGAATTTAACAGCCTTAACTATGGCTACACCTTC. Residues: CASGLVEFNSLNYGYTF.

The chain recombines TRBV5-1 with TRBJ2-3; D is undetermined. Germline V gene data show CDR1 as SGHRS and CDR2 as YFSETQ. V lost 0 bases and J lost 1, with 6 bases in between. This CDR3 has 14 residues. This chain's CDR3 is CASSLEKRTDTQYF. CDR3 nucleotides: TGCGCCAGCAGCTTGGAAAAGCGCACAGATACGCAGTATTTT.